Described below is a single T cell receptor beta chain sequence and its context. Its specificity is not known. These data come from a study of T cell repertoires in cytomegalovirus infection. Germline loops: CDR1 MNHEY, CDR2 SMNVEV (reference sequence). The V end was cut by 8 bases, the J end by 2 bases, with 7 bases between. This CDR3 has 11 amino acids. Each CDR3 protein gets one entry after TCRdb re-called the reads with MiXCR. Of roughly 990,000 distinct CDR3 sequences listed, less than 40% are singletons. This TCR was recovered from a human donor in good health (CMV status not recorded). Some clones in this sample may be carry-over from other donors' samples. The rearrangement links TRBV27 to TRBJ2-7; D remains ambiguous. Specimen: cultured CD8+ T cells from PBMCs, collected from culture after CMV antigen stimulation. The chain's CDR3 is CASGSPYEQYV. Written as DNA, the CDR3 is TGTGCCAGCGGATCCCCCTACGAGCAGTACGTC.